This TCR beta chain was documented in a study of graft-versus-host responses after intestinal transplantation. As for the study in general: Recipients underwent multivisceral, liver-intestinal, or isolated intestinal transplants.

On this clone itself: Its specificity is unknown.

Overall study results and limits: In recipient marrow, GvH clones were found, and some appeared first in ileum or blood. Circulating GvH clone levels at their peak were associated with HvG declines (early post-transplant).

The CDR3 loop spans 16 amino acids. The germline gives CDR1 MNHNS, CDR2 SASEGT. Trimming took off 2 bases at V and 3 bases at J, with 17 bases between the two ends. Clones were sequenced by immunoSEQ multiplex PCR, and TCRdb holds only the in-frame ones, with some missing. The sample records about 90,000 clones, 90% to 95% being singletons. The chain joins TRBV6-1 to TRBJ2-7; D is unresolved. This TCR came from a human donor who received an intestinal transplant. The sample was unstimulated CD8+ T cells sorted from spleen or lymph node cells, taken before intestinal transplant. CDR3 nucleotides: TGTGCCAGCAGTGAATCCAGACTGTCGGTTGTCTACGAGCAGTACTTC. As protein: CASSESRLSVVYEQYF.